The 26 T cell receptor beta chains listed next were all sequenced from one sample in a study of spatial heterogeneity in lung cancer. The time point denotes: sample taken at primary tumor resection. Unsorted whole RNA samples from tumor, nontumor lung or frozen PBMC were sequenced. MiXCR, applied by TCRdb to the 5' RACE reads, yields one record per CDR3 protein. The sample lists tens of thousands of distinct CDR3 sequences; 10% to 15% were seen once. Here the sequenced sample was PBMCs, taken at surgery. Source of these receptors: a male donor with early-stage non-small cell lung cancer.

The chain links TRBV10-3 to TRBJ1-5; possible D gene TRBD1, 5 bases. V was cut by 4 bases and J by 2 bases, with 6 bases left in between. CDR3 size: 13 residues. CDR1 ENHRY and CDR2 SYGVKD come from the germline V gene. The CDR3 DNA reads as TGTGCCATCAGTGGGGGGGGCAATCAGCCCCAGCATTTT. This translates into CAISGGGNQPQHF.

The sample holds a few counts of this clonotype. The rearrangement joins TRBV5-1 to TRBJ2-2; D perhaps matches TRBD2 (5 bases). This CDR3 spans 15 amino acids. V shed 1 base and J shed 4 bases, with 11 bases lying between them. Germline CDR1 is SGHRS and CDR2 is YFSETQ. The CDR3 is CASSLNPGSTGELFF. In DNA form, the CDR3 reads TGCGCCAGCAGCTTGAACCCGGGGTCCACCGGGGAGCTGTTTTTT. Complete variable domain (other parts from reference TRBV5-1 and TRBJ2-2): KAGVTQTPRYLIKTRGQQVTLSCSPISGHRSVSWYQQTPGQGLQFLFEYFSETQRNKGNFPGRFSGRQFSNSRSEMNVSTLELGDSALYLCASSLNPGSTGELFFGEGSRLTVL.

This clonotype was seen repeatedly, ten times or more. The chain is built from TRBV6-2 or TRBV6-3 and TRBJ1-5; a possible D gene is TRBD1 (5 bases). The CDR3 has 12 residues. Germline V gives CDR1 MNHEY, CDR2 SVGEGT. Trimming stripped 8 bases from V and 5 bases from J, with 10 bases between. The CDR3 region is CASGGGDQPQHF. CDR3 DNA: TGTGCCAGCGGTGGGGGTGATCAGCCCCAGCATTTT.

The chain links TRBV28 to TRBJ2-2, with TRBD1 as a possible D gene (6 bases). Trimming stripped 11 bases from V and 3 bases from J, with 16 bases between. The CDR3 length is 14 residues. Germline CDR1 and CDR2: MDHEN and SYDVKM. CDR3 DNA sequence: TGTGCCGGCCAAACTTCAGGGGACACCGGGGAGCTGTTTTTT. As protein: CAGQTSGDTGELFF.

The CDR3 loop is CASSRWTSGRYGDEQFF. Written as DNA, the CDR3 is TGTGCCAGCAGCCGTTGGACTAGCGGGAGATATGGTGATGAGCAGTTCTTC. The chain recombines TRBV14 with TRBJ2-1; TRBD2 aligns across 13 bases. Germline CDR1 SGHDN, CDR2 FVKESK. The J segment lost 8 bases and the V segment lost 4 bases, leaving 11 bases of the junction unmatched. CDR3 length equals 17 residues.

The gene calls are TRBV30 and TRBJ1-1; TRBD1 is a possible D gene (5 bases). Trimming shortened V by 5 bases and J by 2 bases, and 12 bases separated the two germline ends. The CDR3 loop spans 13 amino acids. CDR1 is GTSNPN and CDR2 is SVGIG in the germline V gene (reference sequence). CDR3 sequence reads: CAWAVQGNTEAFF. As DNA, the CDR3 is TGTGCCTGGGCCGTCCAGGGAAACACTGAAGCTTTCTTT.

This clonotype was seen a handful of times. This chain links TRBV6-6 with TRBJ2-2; no clear D. V gave up 2 bases and J gave up 3 bases, with 19 bases separating them. This CDR3 is built from 18 residues. CDR1 is MNHNY and CDR2 is SVGAGI in the germline V gene (reference sequence). CDR3 sequence reads: CASSYRRPISRDTGELFF. The CDR3 DNA sequence: TGTGCCAGCAGTTACAGACGGCCCATCTCCCGGGACACCGGGGAGCTGTTTTTT.

There are a few counts of this clonotype. The rearrangement uses TRBV12-3 or TRBV12-4 and TRBJ2-1, with 11 bases matching TRBD2. CDR3 length: 15 residues. Trimming took 2 bases from V and 7 from J; bases not matched to a gene: 4. DNA of the CDR3: TGTGCCAGCAGTTTAACTAGCGGGAGTGTGAATGAGCAGTTCTTC. Amino acid sequence: CASSLTSGSVNEQFF.

This clonotype occurred many times. The genes are TRBV29-1 and TRBJ1-2; D remains unclear. V shed 7 bases and J shed 4 bases, with 13 bases lying between them. CDR3 length equals 12 residues. Per germline, CDR1 SQVTM and CDR2 ANQGSEA. The CDR3 bases are TGCAGCGCGGACGCTTATCCCTATGGCTACACCTTC. Translating gives CSADAYPYGYTF. The variable domain in full, with the rest retrieved from reference TRBV29-1 and TRBJ1-2, is SAVISQKPSRDICQRGTSLTIQCQVDSQVTMMFWYRQQPGQSLTLIATANQGSEATYESGFVIDKFPISRPNLTFSTLTVSNMSPEDSSIYLCSADAYPYGYTFGSGTRLTVV.

The rearrangement uses TRBV2 and TRBJ2-3, with a possible D match to TRBD2 (6 bases). Germline CDR1 and CDR2: SNHLY and FYNNEI. This CDR3 contains 15 residues. V was clipped by 7 bases and J by 5 bases, with 19 bases between them. CDR3 amino acids: CASMRDSRLGDTQYF. The DNA for the CDR3 is TGTGCCAGCATGCGGGACTCAAGGTTAGGAGATACGCAGTATTTT.

The V gene is TRBV5-4, the J gene TRBJ2-5, with D maybe TRBD2 (6 bases). Trimming pared 2 bases from V and 7 bases from J, leaving 12 bases between. CDR1 and CDR2 from the germline V gene are SGHNT and YYREEE (reference sequence). The CDR3 totals 13 residues. CDR3 DNA sequence: TGTGCCAGCAGCTTCGAGGCGGAGGGGACCCAGTACTTC. Translating gives CASSFEAEGTQYF.

This clonotype was detected many times. The chain has TRBV3-1 and TRBJ2-1; D ambiguous. The CDR3 has 16 residues. Germline-derived CDR1 and CDR2 are LGHDT and YNNKEL (reference sequence). With 1 base removed from V and 7 bases from J, the gap between germline ends came to 17 bases. CDR3 loop: CASSQVRPPQRNEQFF. The CDR3 DNA reads TGTGCCAGCAGCCAAGTCAGACCACCTCAAAGGAATGAGCAGTTCTTC.

There are a few counts of this clonotype. J is TRBJ2-7 and V is TRBV6-5; no clear D gene. The CDR3 consists of 14 residues. The V gene lost 0 bases and the J gene lost 3 bases, with 9 bases spanning the gap. In germline, CDR1 is MNHEY, CDR2 SVGAGI. CDR3 in amino acids: CASSYSLGNYEQYF. The CDR3 nucleotides read TGTGCCAGCAGTTACTCGCTCGGTAACTACGAGCAGTACTTC.

The J gene is TRBJ1-1, the V gene TRBV4-2; D remains ambiguous. The CDR3 is 13 residues long. Per germline, CDR1 LGHNA and CDR2 YNFKEQ. Trimming shortened V by 0 bases and J by 4 bases, and 6 bases separated the two germline ends. CDR3 residues: CASSQDDLTEAFF. CDR3 sequence (DNA): TGTGCCAGCAGCCAAGACGACCTCACTGAAGCTTTCTTT.

This clonotype has a handful of counts. The rearrangement uses TRBV29-1 and TRBJ2-3; D remains ambiguous. Germline V gene sequence: CDR1 SQVTM, CDR2 ANQGSEA. The CDR3 consists of 17 residues. With 0 bases removed from V and 1 base from J, the gap between germline ends came to 17 bases. The chain's CDR3 is CSVEDPDGGRGTDTQYF. Written as DNA, the CDR3 is TGCAGCGTTGAAGATCCCGACGGCGGAAGGGGCACAGATACGCAGTATTTT.

This clonotype was seen just once. The chain recombines TRBV18 with TRBJ2-5; unclear D gene. Germline V gene sequence: CDR1 KGHSH, CDR2 LQKENI. Trimming removed 3 bases from V and 2 bases from J, with 7 bases in between. The CDR3 spans 13 residues. Here the CDR3 DNA reads TGTGCCAGCTCACCGGCGAATCAAGAGACCCAGTACTTC. Its translation is CASSPANQETQYF.

This clonotype showed up just a few times. The rearrangement joins TRBV30 to TRBJ1-4; the match to TRBD1 covers 7 bases. Germline values: CDR1 GTSNPN, CDR2 SVGIG (reference sequence). J was trimmed by 6 bases and V by 0 bases; bases with no gene match: 4. CDR3 length: 14 residues. The CDR3 region is CAWSVEGGYEKLFF. The CDR3 coding sequence is TGTGCCTGGAGTGTAGAAGGGGGCTATGAAAAACTGTTTTTT.

V gene TRBV5-4 combines with J gene TRBJ2-3; TRBD1 might be the D (5 bases). The germline V gene encodes CDR1 SGHNT and CDR2 YYREEE (reference sequence). This CDR3 contains 14 residues. V gave up 4 bases and J gave up 2 bases, with 11 bases separating them. The CDR3 DNA sequence: TGTGCCAGCAGCCTAAAGACAGCCACAGATACGCAGTATTTT. Residues: CASSLKTATDTQYF. The variable domain in full, completed from reference TRBV5-4 and TRBJ2-3, reads ETGVTQSPTHLIKTRGQQVTLRCSSQSGHNTVSWYQQALGQGPQFIFQYYREEENGRGNFPPRFSGLQFPNYSSELNVNALELDDSALYLCASSLKTATDTQYFGPGTRLTVL.

This clonotype showed up many times. The CDR3 region has the DNA TGCGCCAGCAGCTTGGTAGGGGGAGACAATCAGCCCCAGCATTTT. This sequence encodes CASSLVGGDNQPQHF. V gene TRBV5-1 combines with J gene TRBJ1-5; tentatively, D is TRBD1 (6 bases). With 0 bases removed from V and 3 bases from J, the gap between germline ends came to 10 bases. Germline V gene sequence: CDR1 SGHRS, CDR2 YFSETQ. CDR3 length equals 15 residues. Supplemented by reference TRBV5-1 and TRBJ1-5, the full variable domain reads KAGVTQTPRYLIKTRGQQVTLSCSPISGHRSVSWYQQTPGQGLQFLFEYFSETQRNKGNFPGRFSGRQFSNSRSEMNVSTLELGDSALYLCASSLVGGDNQPQHFGDGTRLSIL.

This clonotype was seen repeatedly, ten times or more. The chain has TRBV29-1 and TRBJ1-1, with 10 bases identical to TRBD1. Trimming removed 6 bases from V and 5 bases from J; junction bases left unmatched: 6. The germline CDR1 and CDR2 sequences are SQVTM and ANQGSEA. The CDR3 covers 13 residues. CDR3 amino acids: CSVRTGGWTEAFF. The CDR3 region has the DNA TGCAGCGTGAGGACAGGGGGTTGGACTGAAGCTTTCTTT.

This clonotype was seen a few times. The CDR3 region is CASSRAIAGNNEQFF. The CDR3 DNA reads TGTGCCAGCAGCCGGGCCATAGCGGGAAACAATGAGCAGTTCTTC. The gene calls are TRBV7-2 and TRBJ2-1; TRBD2 aligns across 8 bases. Germline CDR1 reads SGHTA; CDR2 reads FQGNSA. The V segment lost 5 bases and the J segment 5 bases; nucleotides outside the gene matches: 8. This CDR3 has 15 amino acids.

A few counts support this clonotype. The V gene is TRBV3-1, the J gene TRBJ2-5; D is unclear. The germline gives CDR1 LGHDT, CDR2 YNNKEL (reference sequence). This CDR3 is built from 16 residues. The V and J ends lost 0 bases and 2 bases respectively, with 13 bases between them. For the CDR3, the DNA is TGTGCCAGCAGCCAAGAGCTTTCCGCGGCTCAAGAGACCCAGTACTTC. Its translation is CASSQELSAAQETQYF.

The sample holds many counts of this clonotype. The chain employs TRBV14 and TRBJ2-5; D may correspond to TRBD1 or TRBD2 (6 bases each). The germline V and J ends were trimmed by 1 base and 9 bases, with 12 bases remaining between them. This CDR3 region has 13 residues. Germline lookup yields CDR1 SGHDN and CDR2 FVKESK. As DNA, the CDR3 is TGTGCCAGCAGCCAAGTTAACAGGGAGGCCCAGTACTTC. Translated, it gives CASSQVNREAQYF.

Remarks on this clonotype: At one of its ends the junction is not consistent with the germline gene, which may arise from a read error. This rearrangement joins TRBV28 to TRBJ1-2; D is possibly TRBD1 (5 bases). This CDR3 has 13 amino acids. Looked up from germline, CDR1 is MDHEN and CDR2 is SYDVKM. The CDR3 sequence: CGSSELGQQGYTF. The CDR3 nucleotides read TGTGGCAGCAGTGAACTGGGGCAGCAAGGCTACACCTTC.

In its sample, this clonotype was seen many times. The chain joins TRBV6-2 or TRBV6-3 to TRBJ2-7; 9 bases line up with TRBD2. The CDR3 contains 14 residues. Germline-derived CDR1 and CDR2 are MNHEY and SVGEGT. V shed 6 bases and J 2 bases; nucleotides not matched to a gene: 5. The CDR3 here is CASSLTSGTYEQYF. CDR3 bases: TGTGCCAGCAGCCTGACTAGCGGAACCTACGAGCAGTACTTC.

The chain links TRBV11-1 to TRBJ2-5, with TRBD1 matching 7 bases. The CDR3 is made up of 15 amino acids. The trim removed 3 bases at V and 4 bases at J, leaving 8 bases unmatched. The germline CDR1 and CDR2 sequences are SGHAT and FQDESV (reference sequence). This CDR3 is CASSFRQGGPETQYF. The CDR3 bases are TGTGCCAGCAGCTTCCGACAGGGTGGACCAGAGACCCAGTACTTC.